This T cell receptor (beta chain) appears in the sequencing data of a study of blood T cell repertoires in COVID-19. The V end was cut by 3 bases, the J end by 8 bases, with 7 bases between. From germline, CDR1 is MDHEN and CDR2 SYDVKM. The CDR3 runs to 11 residues. The repertoire was sequenced with immunoSEQ multiplex PCR; TCRdb's copy has only in-frame clones and lacks some. The repertoire consists of 250,000 or so clones, with 82% occurring once and the leading ten covering about 2%. The TCR originated in a woman older than 75 with acute or convalescent COVID-19. The chain carries TRBV28 and TRBJ1-2, with D unresolved. The sequenced sample consisted of peripheral blood. CDR3 sequence: CASSFGGGYTF. In DNA, the CDR3 is TGTGCCAGCAGTTTCGGAGGGGGCTACACCTTC.